A selection of T cell receptor beta chains follows, all from one sample in a study of Ad26.COV2.S vaccination and SARS-CoV-2 variants. The table came from immunoSEQ multiplex PCR; TCRdb's copy has only in-frame clones and leaves some out. This table has a few hundred thousand clones, approximately 83% appearing once. The input for sequencing was peripheral blood, taken in a trial of Ad26.COV2.S vaccine versus placebo. The receptor source for this set is a person between 18 and 60 years old who received the Ad26.COV2.S COVID-19 vaccine or a placebo. CDR3s include the opening cysteine and the closing phenylalanine or tryptophan. D genes are given only for firm matches. Clone size is not always given. Where it is, it says once, few, many or a class for expanded clones.

TRBV5-1,.,.,TRBJ2-3,CASSRTARSTDTQYF,TGCGCCAGCAGCCGGACAGCCCGGAGCACAGATACGCAGTATTTT
TRBV9,.,few,TRBJ2-1,CASSSKLGRYNEQFF,TGTGCCAGCAGCTCCAAACTCGGGCGTTACAATGAGCAGTTCTTC
TRBV7-8,.,.,TRBJ2-1,CASSLSGTYNEQFF,TGTGCCAGCAGCTTGTCCGGGACCTACAATGAGCAGTTCTTC
TRBV5-4,TRBD2,.,TRBJ2-1,CASSLLAGGDNEQFF,TGTGCCAGCAGCTTGCTAGCGGGAGGCGATAATGAGCAGTTCTTC
TRBV27,.,.,TRBJ1-1,CASSLYPTRKLNTEAFF,TGTGCCAGCAGTTTATACCCCACGCGGAAATTGAACACTGAAGCTTTCTTT
TRBV13,.,.,TRBJ1-2,CASSIREFANYGYTF,TGTGCCAGCAGCATAAGGGAATTCGCTAACTATGGCTACACCTTC
TRBV9,.,.,TRBJ2-7,CASSVGPSYEQYF,TGTGCCAGCAGCGTAGGACCCTCCTACGAGCAGTACTTC
TRBV5-1,TRBD1,.,TRBJ2-7,CASSRGQRTYEQYF,TGCGCCAGCAGCAGGGGACAGCGCACCTACGAGCAGTACTTC
TRBV3-1/TRBV3-2,.,.,TRBJ2-7,CASSSGTTTIF,TGTGCCAGCAGCTCCGGGACAACCACCATCTTC
TRBV21-1,.,.,TRBJ1-1,CASARYTEAFF,TGTGCCAGCGCGAGATACACTGAAGCTTTCTTT
TRBV29-1,.,.,TRBJ2-6,CSVAHLARPFSGANVLTF,TGCAGCGTCGCCCACCTAGCGCGACCCTTCTCTGGGGCCAACGTCCTGACTTTC
TRBV11-2,TRBD2,.,TRBJ2-1,CASSLESGRANNEQFF,TGTGCCAGCAGCTTAGAAAGTGGGAGGGCCAACAATGAGCAGTTCTTC
TRBV28,.,.,TRBJ1-2,CASHSGPGGYTF,TGTGCCAGTCATTCGGGGCCGGGCGGCTACACCTTC
TRBV6-4,TRBD1,.,TRBJ2-2,CASRRDSTNTGELFF,TGTGCCAGCAGGAGGGACAGTACGAACACCGGGGAGCTGTTTTTT
TRBV7-8,TRBD2,.,TRBJ2-1,CASSLARGNEQFF,TGTGCCAGCAGCTTAGCGCGGGGGAATGAGCAGTTCTTC
TRBV3-1/TRBV3-2,TRBD2,once,TRBJ2-7,CASSLGTSYEQYF,TGTGCCAGCAGCCTGGGGACTAGCTACGAGCAGTACTTC
TRBV7-2,.,.,TRBJ2-7,CASSPIPRAYEQYF,TGTGCCAGCAGCCCTATCCCTAGGGCCTACGAGCAGTACTTC
TRBV7-2,.,.,TRBJ1-6,CASSLEGNSPLHF,TGTGCCAGCAGCTTAGAGGGCAATTCACCCCTCCACTTT
TRBV2,.,.,TRBJ1-5,CASRGGSGQPQHF,TGTGCCAGCAGGGGGGGATCAGGTCAGCCCCAGCATTTT
TRBV11-2,.,.,TRBJ1-1,CASSTTLGGNTEAFF,TGTGCCAGCAGCACTACGCTAGGGGGGAACACTGAAGCTTTCTTT
TRBV11-2,TRBD2,.,TRBJ2-2,CASSPTTSMSGRPTGELFF,TGTGCCAGCAGCCCGACCACCTCTATGAGCGGGAGGCCGACCGGGGAGCTGTTTTTT
TRBV12-3/TRBV12-4,.,.,TRBJ2-5,CASSWFGETQYF,TGTGCCAGCAGTTGGTTTGGGGAGACCCAGTACTTC
TRBV5-1,.,.,TRBJ2-7,CASRPRGSPNEQYF,TGCGCCAGCAGGCCTAGGGGAAGTCCCAACGAGCAGTACTTC
TRBV4-2,.,.,TRBJ1-2,CASSQDQFSRYGYTF,TGTGCCAGCAGCCAAGATCAGTTCTCTCGGTATGGCTACACCTTC
TRBV6-6,.,.,TRBJ1-1,CASSYSMQAFF,TGTGCCAGCAGTTACTCGATGCAAGCTTTCTTT
TRBV4-2,TRBD1,.,TRBJ2-1,CASSHSYRDREGNEQFF,TGTGCCAGCAGCCATTCATACCGGGACAGGGAAGGGAATGAGCAGTTCTTC
TRBV7-6,.,.,TRBJ2-2,CASSPSNREIVIGELFF,TGTGCCAGCAGCCCGTCGAACAGGGAAATAGTAATCGGGGAGCTGTTTTTT
TRBV5-6,TRBD1,.,TRBJ2-7,CASSLGGQFRGEQYF,TGTGCCAGCAGCTTGGGGGGACAGTTTAGAGGCGAGCAGTACTTC
TRBV29-1,.,.,TRBJ2-2,CSVAHQSRELFF,TGCAGCGTTGCCCACCAGTCGCGGGAGCTGTTTTTT
TRBV5-4,.,.,TRBJ1-1,CASSPGVGLNTEAFF,TGTGCCAGCAGCCCCGGTGTCGGCCTGAACACTGAAGCTTTCTTT
TRBV6-1,.,once,TRBJ2-1,CASSEGREQFF,TGTGCCAGCAGTGAGGGGAGGGAGCAGTTCTTC
TRBV6-2/TRBV6-3,.,.,TRBJ1-1,CASSYRGVEAFF,TGTGCCAGCAGTTACCGGGGAGTTGAAGCTTTCTTT
TRBV3-1/TRBV3-2,.,once,TRBJ1-4,CASSLDFATNEKLFF,TGTGCCAGCAGCCTGGACTTCGCAACTAATGAAAAACTGTTTTTT
TRBV7-2,.,few,TRBJ2-7,CASSPTGRYEQYF,TGTGCCAGCAGCCCGACAGGACGATACGAGCAGTACTTC
TRBV19,TRBD1,.,TRBJ2-7,CASSPHPGGLHYEQYF,TGTGCCAGTAGTCCGCATCCAGGGGGCCTCCACTACGAGCAGTACTTC
TRBV19,.,.,TRBJ1-1,CASSPQVGRGKGTEAFF,TGTGCCAGTAGTCCGCAGGTTGGCAGGGGAAAAGGGACTGAAGCTTTCTTT
TRBV7-6,TRBD1,.,TRBJ1-2,CAILPQTGSYGYTF,TGTGCCATCCTGCCACAGACAGGGAGCTATGGCTACACCTTC
TRBV5-1,.,.,TRBJ1-1,CASSSPGTTEAFF,TGCGCCAGCAGCTCCCCGGGGACGACTGAAGCTTTCTTT
TRBV29-1,.,.,TRBJ1-3,CSVEEGGLSAGNTIYF,TGCAGCGTTGAAGAGGGGGGGTTATCGGCTGGAAACACCATATATTTT
TRBV12-3/TRBV12-4,.,.,TRBJ1-4,CASSRTLPRLFF,TGTGCCAGCAGTCGGACTCTCCCCCGACTGTTTTTT
TRBV5-1,.,.,TRBJ2-7,CASSWSQTGSYEQYF,TGCGCCAGCAGTTGGTCCCAGACGGGATCCTACGAGCAGTACTTC
TRBV7-9,.,.,TRBJ1-6,CASSLDSSYNSPLHF,TGTGCCAGCAGCTTAGACAGCTCCTATAATTCACCCCTCCACTTT
TRBV29-1,.,.,TRBJ1-1,CSVEVGRGTEAFF,TGCAGCGTTGAGGTCGGGCGGGGCACTGAAGCTTTCTTT
TRBV9,TRBD1,.,TRBJ2-1,CASSVGGGSNNEQFF,TGTGCCAGCAGCGTAGGAGGGGGCTCCAACAATGAGCAGTTCTTC
TRBV2,.,.,TRBJ2-3,CASSPGLGMQYF,TGTGCCAGCAGTCCTGGACTTGGTATGCAGTATTTT
TRBV15,.,.,TRBJ2-7,CATSRDAGQLYF,TGTGCCACCAGCAGAGATGCTGGACAGTTGTACTTC
TRBV6-5,.,.,TRBJ2-1,CASSYGREGEQFF,TGTGCCAGCAGTTATGGGCGGGAAGGTGAGCAGTTCTTC
TRBV5-1,.,.,TRBJ1-6,CASSLAHTSYNSPLHF,TGCGCCAGCAGCTTGGCCCACACCAGCTATAATTCACCCCTCCACTTT
TRBV24-1,.,once,TRBJ2-5,CATSDPLTQYF,TGTGCCACCAGTGATCCCTTGACCCAGTACTTC
TRBV7-9,TRBD1,.,TRBJ2-1,CASSGQGRVYNEQFF,TGTGCCAGCAGTGGACAGGGAAGGGTCTACAATGAGCAGTTCTTC
TRBV5-5,.,.,TRBJ2-7,CASSLNVGEQYF,TGTGCCAGCAGCCTGAACGTCGGCGAGCAGTACTTC
TRBV4-1,.,once,TRBJ2-2,CASSLHRGRLGNTGELFF,TGCGCCAGCAGCCTCCACCGGGGACGCCTAGGGAACACCGGGGAGCTGTTTTTT
TRBV5-4,.,.,TRBJ1-6,CASSRDAVANSPLHF,TGTGCCAGCAGCCGAGACGCCGTTGCGAATTCACCCCTCCACTTT
TRBV7-9,.,few,TRBJ2-2,CASSSIRPATGELFF,TGTGCCAGCAGCTCCATCCGACCGGCCACCGGGGAGCTGTTTTTT